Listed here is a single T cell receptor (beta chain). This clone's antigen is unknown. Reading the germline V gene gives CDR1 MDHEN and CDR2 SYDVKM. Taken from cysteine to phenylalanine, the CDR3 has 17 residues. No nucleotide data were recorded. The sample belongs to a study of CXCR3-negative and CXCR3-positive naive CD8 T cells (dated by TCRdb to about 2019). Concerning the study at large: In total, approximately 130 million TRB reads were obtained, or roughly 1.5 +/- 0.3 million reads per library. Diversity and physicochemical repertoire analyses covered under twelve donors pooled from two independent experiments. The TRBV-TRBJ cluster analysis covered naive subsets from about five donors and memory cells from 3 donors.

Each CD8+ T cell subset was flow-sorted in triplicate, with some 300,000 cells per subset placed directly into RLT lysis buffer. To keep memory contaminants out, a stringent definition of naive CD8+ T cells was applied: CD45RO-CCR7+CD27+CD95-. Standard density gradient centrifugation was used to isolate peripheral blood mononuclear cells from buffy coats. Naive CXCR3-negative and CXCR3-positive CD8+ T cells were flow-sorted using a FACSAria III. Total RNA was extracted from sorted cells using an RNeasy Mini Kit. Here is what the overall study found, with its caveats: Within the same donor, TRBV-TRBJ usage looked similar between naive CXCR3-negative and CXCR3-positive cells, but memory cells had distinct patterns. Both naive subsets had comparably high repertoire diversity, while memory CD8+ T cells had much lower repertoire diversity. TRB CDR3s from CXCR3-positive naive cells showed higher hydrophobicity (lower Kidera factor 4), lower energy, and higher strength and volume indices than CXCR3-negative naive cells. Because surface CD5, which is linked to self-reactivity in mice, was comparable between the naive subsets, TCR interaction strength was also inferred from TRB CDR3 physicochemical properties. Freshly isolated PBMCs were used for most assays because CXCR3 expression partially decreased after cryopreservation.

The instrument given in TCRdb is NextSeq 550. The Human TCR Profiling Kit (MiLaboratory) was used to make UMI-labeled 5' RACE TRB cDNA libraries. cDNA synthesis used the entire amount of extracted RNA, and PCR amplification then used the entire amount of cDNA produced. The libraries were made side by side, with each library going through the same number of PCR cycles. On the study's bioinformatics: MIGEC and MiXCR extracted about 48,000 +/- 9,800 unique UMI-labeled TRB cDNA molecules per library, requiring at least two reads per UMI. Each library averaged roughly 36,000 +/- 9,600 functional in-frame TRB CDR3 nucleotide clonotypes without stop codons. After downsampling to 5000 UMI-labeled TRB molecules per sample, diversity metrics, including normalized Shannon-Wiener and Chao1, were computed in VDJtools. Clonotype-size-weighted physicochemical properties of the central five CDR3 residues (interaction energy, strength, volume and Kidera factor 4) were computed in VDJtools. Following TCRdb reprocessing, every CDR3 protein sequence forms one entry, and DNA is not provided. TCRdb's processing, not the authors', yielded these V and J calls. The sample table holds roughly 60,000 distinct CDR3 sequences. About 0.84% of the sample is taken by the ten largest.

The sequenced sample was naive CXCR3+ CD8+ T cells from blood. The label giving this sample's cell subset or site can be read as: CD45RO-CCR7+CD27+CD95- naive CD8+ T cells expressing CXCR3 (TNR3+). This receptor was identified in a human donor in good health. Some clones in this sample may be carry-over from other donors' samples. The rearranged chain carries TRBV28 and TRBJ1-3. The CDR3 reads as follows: CASSLLLGQSSGNTIYF.